This TCR beta chain was sequenced in a study of shared clonotypes between healthy human individuals (dated by TCRdb to the early 2020s). Concerning the study at large: Two women and a few men aged 18 to 49 years were included in the cohort. Leukapheresis yielded between about 0.85 and 10 billion PBMCs per donor. To increase sequencing depth and limit assay-specific biases, TCR repertoire library preparation and sequencing were carried out by different laboratories using diverse techniques. For each donor, CD4 naive and CD4 memory were each given three plates, CD8 naive was given two plates, and CD8 memory was given one plate. The study deeply sequenced blood TCR repertoires of five healthy adults to estimate repertoire size and the extent of clonotype sharing between individuals.

This clone occurred once. Its antigen has not been determined. No per-base quality is available; no much larger clone lies one base away. Summary of the overall study and its limitations: The small number of donors limited the genetic and exposure-history diversity represented. Compared with non-shared clonotypes, clonotypes shared by all four sorted-subset donors had higher generation probabilities. Across several donors, about 5.2% of naive CD4, roughly 3.3% of naive CD8, 2% to 2.5% of memory CD4, and under 0.45% of memory CD8 clonotypes were shared. Incomplete sequencing was indicated by rarefaction of sorted-subset datasets, despite the large sequencing depth. Naive subsets generally had larger estimated clonotype richness than memory subsets did. Based on pairwise subsampling, the degree of clonotype sharing among donors was expected to be affected by sequencing depth. Sampling was restricted to blood, and TCR repertoires in tissues likely differ from the TCR repertoires found in blood.

TCR CDR3 regions were amplified from genomic DNA by multiplex PCR using the deep immunoSEQ assay. Extracted genomic DNA from each cell subset was spread evenly across all wells of several immunoSEQ 96-well plates, with each plate serving as a replicate. For sorted subsets, about 220 ng of genomic DNA, equivalent to some 33,000 T cell genomes, went into each replicate PCR. The purified libraries were quantified using a Qubit 3.0 fluorometer, sized with a Bioanalyzer 2100, and then quantified again using the KAPA Library Quantification kit. Each immunoSEQ 96-well plate was sequenced on its own single-read 150-cycle Illumina NextSeq 550 flow cell. Per the source publication's procedure: The immunoSEQ output contained only junctional sequences without quality scores, so filtering could not match that applied to full-length reads. To assign V/J genes and CDR3, sequences were annotated using PyIR, a Python wrapper for IgBLAST v1.9, with IMGT germline references. Reads were filtered out if the reads had weak V/J assignments (E-value above 1e-6), no CDR3, stop codons, out-of-frame junctions, or ambiguous translated residues. V3J clonotypes were defined by identical inferred V gene, J gene, and CDR3 amino acid sequence. To compute the percentage overlap between repertoires, the number of shared unique clonotypes was divided by the size of the smaller repertoire. RTK rarefaction, the Chao1 estimator, and Recon v2.1 estimates of unobserved clonotypes were used to assess repertoire richness. OLGA was used to compute generation probabilities for all TCRbeta clonotypes that the gDNA method yielded from a handful of donors. The immuneACCESS repertoire file appears here via TCRdb, limited to in-frame rearrangements. These files lack a portion of the clones; in checked studies, under half of the deficit traces to unresolved V genes, and the cause of the others is not known. V, J and clone size are taken as reported in that table, and D and trimming were inferred from the DNA itself. The sample table contains 950,000 to 1,100,000 clones; only one count was recorded for approximately 80% of them. Roughly 0.61% of the sample lies in the top ten.

After removal of 0 bases from V and 2 bases from J, the junction retains 4 bases not matched to a gene. Based on the germline V gene, the CDR1 and CDR2 sequences are SGHTS and YDEGEE. From its cysteine to its phenylalanine, the CDR3 spans 16 amino acids. The entry retains the CDR3 DNA only, 48 bases that are in frame from base 1. Donors were healthy HIV-negative adults with no recently reported acute infections or vaccinations. All donors were Caucasian adults living in Nashville, Tennessee, USA. CD4+ T cells were enriched by magnetic negative selection, after which naive cells were positively selected on CD45RA and the negative fraction was taken as the memory subset. Blood was collected by leukapheresis, and PBMCs were isolated by Ficoll-Histopaque density gradient centrifugation and then cryopreserved in liquid nitrogen vapor phase. Analytical flow cytometry was used to check the purity and quantity of each magnetically sorted T cell population. Genomic DNA was isolated from every sorted fraction and measured by UV absorbance on a Nanodrop 2000c.

The sequence derives from a man aged 18 to 35 in good health. Some clones in this sample may be carry-over from other donors' samples. The source material was memory CD4+ T cells from PBMCs. The label giving this sample's cell subset or site can be read as: CD45RA-negative fraction. The sequence links TRBV5-8 to TRBJ2-3, with TRBD2 matching 9 junction bases. The CDR3 protein is CASSLGAGGTTDTQYF. The nucleotides read TGTGCCAGCAGCTTGGGGGCGGGAGGGACCACAGATACGCAGTATTTT.